Following are 21 T cell receptor beta chains from one sample sequenced in a study of OX40 agonist ivuxolimab in advanced cancers. Only in-frame clones appear in the TCRdb table, and some are missing; sequencing was by immunoSEQ multiplex PCR. In the table there are about 58,000 clones, 88% of which are singletons. This specimen consisted of CD4+ or CD8+ T cells sorted from blood, obtained in a trial of the OX40 agonist ivuxolimab. The receptor set was obtained from an adult with an advanced solid tumor such as melanoma, head and neck, liver or kidney cancer.

As DNA, the CDR3 is TGTGCCAGCAGCGGCCGCGGTGGGAACAATGAGCAGTTCTTC. Protein product: CASSGRGGNNEQFF. The V gene is TRBV11-3, the J gene TRBJ2-1; D is undetermined. Germline CDR1 SGHNT, CDR2 YENEEA. Between the trimmed V and J ends, which lost 5 bases and 5 bases, there was a span of 13 bases. The CDR3 is 14 residues long.

This chain uses TRBV6-6 with TRBJ2-3, with a possible D match to TRBD2 (7 bases). Germline V gives CDR1 MNHNY, CDR2 SVGAGI (reference sequence). The CDR3 is 15 residues long. The V end was cut by 7 bases, the J end by 5 bases, with 19 bases between. The CDR3 nucleotides read TGTGCCAGCACCGACGGGGGGCGGGACGTAGATACGCAGTATTTT. Translating gives CASTDGGRDVDTQYF.

This clone was detected a few times. V usage is TRBV2 and J usage is TRBJ1-2, with 9 positions matching TRBD1. Germline V CDR1 and CDR2: SNHLY, FYNNEI. The CDR3 runs to 13 residues. V lost 5 bases, J lost 4 bases, and 2 bases stayed unmatched. As DNA, the CDR3 is TGTGCCAGCAGTACAGGGGGCGGCTATGGCTACACCTTC. Its protein is CASSTGGGYGYTF.

The chain carries TRBV9 and TRBJ2-7; D possibly corresponds to TRBD2 (5 bases). V dropped 3 bases and J dropped 5 bases, with 18 bases sitting between them. Germline CDR1 and CDR2: SGDLS and YYNGEE. The CDR3 is made up of 15 amino acids. CDR3 residues: CASSAVIGGSNEQYF. In nucleotides, the CDR3 is TGTGCCAGCAGCGCCGTTATAGGCGGGTCCAACGAGCAGTACTTC.

The chain couples TRBV5-8 to TRBJ2-3; perhaps TRBD1 as D (6 bases). The length of the CDR3 is 12 residues. The germline V gene encodes CDR1 SGHTS and CDR2 YDEGEE. Trimming stripped 4 bases from V and 10 bases from J, with 13 bases between. CDR3 bases: TGTGCCAGCAGCCTGGACAGTTTGCCGCAGTATTTT. Encoded protein: CASSLDSLPQYF.

This clone was seen once. The chain uses TRBV7-8 and TRBJ2-1, with D possibly matching TRBD2 (5 bases). The germline V gene encodes CDR1 SGHVS and CDR2 FQNEAQ. The germline V and J ends were trimmed by 2 bases and 5 bases, with 10 bases remaining between them. CDR3 length: 14 amino acids. The CDR3: CASSLLAEDNEQFF. CDR3 nucleotide sequence: TGTGCCAGCAGCTTACTAGCTGAAGACAATGAGCAGTTCTTC.

The CDR3 reads CSAATSGKQYF. In DNA form, the CDR3 reads TGCAGTGCTGCGACTAGCGGGAAACAGTACTTC. The V gene is TRBV20-1, the J gene TRBJ2-7; 11 bases are a match to TRBD2. In germline, CDR1 is DFQATT, CDR2 SNEGSKA (reference sequence). The CDR3 sequence is 11 residues long. The junction had 4 bases not matched to a gene; V was cut back by 5 bases and J by 10 bases.

This rearrangement joins TRBV18 to TRBJ2-7; unclear D gene. This CDR3 has 13 amino acids. Germline values: CDR1 KGHSH, CDR2 LQKENI. V was clipped by 3 bases and J by 3 bases, with 9 bases between them. CDR3 loop: CASSPASGYEQYF. CDR3 nucleotides: TGTGCCAGCTCACCCGCTTCGGGCTACGAGCAGTACTTC.

The J gene is TRBJ1-2, the V gene TRBV9; 7 nucleotides line up with TRBD1. The CDR3 has 14 residues. V was pared by 4 bases and J by 4 bases, with 7 bases of the junction left unmatched. Germline CDR1 SGDLS, CDR2 YYNGEE. The CDR3 DNA is TGTGCCAGCAGCCTCGACGGACAGGCCTATGGCTACACCTTC. As protein: CASSLDGQAYGYTF.

This sequence joins TRBV28 and TRBJ2-3, with D possibly being TRBD1 (6 bases). Between the trimmed V and J ends, which lost 4 bases and 4 bases, there was a span of 9 bases. The length of the CDR3 is 13 residues. Germline V gene sequence: CDR1 MDHEN, CDR2 SYDVKM. The CDR3 region is CASSSHRADTQYF. CDR3 DNA: TGTGCCAGCAGTTCTCACAGGGCAGATACGCAGTATTTT. Combining the CDR3 with reference TRBV28 and TRBJ2-3 gives the whole variable domain DVKVTQSSRYLVKRTGEKVFLECVQDMDHENMFWYRQDPGLGLRLIYFSYDVKMKEKGDIPEGYSVSREKKERFSLILESASTNQTSMYLCASSSHRADTQYFGPGTRLTVL.

The chain is built from TRBV7-9 and TRBJ2-2; TRBD1 matches at 9 bases. CDR3 length equals 15 residues. Germline CDR1 reads SEHNR; CDR2 reads FQNEAQ (reference sequence). J was trimmed by 6 bases and V by 5 bases; bases with no gene match: 7. The CDR3 protein is CASSEDRGWAGELFF. The CDR3 nucleotides are TGTGCCAGCAGCGAAGACAGGGGGTGGGCCGGGGAGCTGTTTTTT.

V gene TRBV2 combines with J gene TRBJ1-5; the D gene is possibly TRBD1 (5 bases). The CDR3 is 16 residues long. Per the germline V gene, CDR1 is SNHLY and CDR2 is FYNNEI. V was shortened by 5 bases and J by 2 bases, with 16 bases between the two germline ends. The CDR3 bases are TGTGCCAGCAGTCCTTGGGCAGTGGGGGGCAATCAGCCCCAGCATTTT. It encodes CASSPWAVGGNQPQHF.

V usage is TRBV27 and J usage is TRBJ2-1; weak D call: TRBD1 (6 bases). V was clipped by 7 bases and J by 6 bases, with 22 bases between them. CDR3 length equals 16 residues. Germline V lookup: CDR1 MNHEY, CDR2 SMNVEV (reference sequence). CDR3 coding DNA: TGTGCCAGCACATCCGGGACGCCAAGGGGGTTCAATGAGCAGTTCTTC. Amino acid sequence: CASTSGTPRGFNEQFF.

The chain combines TRBV6-5 with TRBJ2-7, with no clear D. Germline CDR1 and CDR2: MNHEY and SVGAGI. V was shortened by 6 bases and J by 0 bases, with 12 bases between the two germline ends. The CDR3 is 14 residues long. The CDR3 nucleotides are TGTGCCAGCAGACAACGATCCAGCTCCTACGAGCAGTACTTC. Encoded protein: CASRQRSSSYEQYF.

J is TRBJ1-5 and V is TRBV4-3; D is unclear. Germline V gene data show CDR1 as LGHNA and CDR2 as YSLEER. The CDR3 covers 15 residues. The ends were cut back, 4 bases at V and 0 bases at J, with 10 bases in the middle. The CDR3 DNA sequence: TGCGCCAGCAGCCTACAGCCTAATAGCAATCAGCCCCAGCATTTT. It yields the protein CASSLQPNSNQPQHF.

The rearrangement links TRBV6-1 to TRBJ2-2, with D possibly matching TRBD1 (8 bases). The CDR3 runs 17 residues. Trimming removed 6 bases at V and 11 bases at J, with 28 bases between. The germline V gene has CDR1 MNHNS and CDR2 SASEGT. CDR3 sequence (DNA): TGTGCCAGCAGCGAAAGACAGGGGCGGGGAGGGATTCGAGAGCTGTTTTTT. Its protein product is CASSERQGRGGIRELFF.

The V gene is TRBV7-2, the J gene TRBJ1-5; perhaps TRBD1 as D (5 bases). This CDR3 is 16 amino acids long. V was cut by 2 bases and J by 2 bases, with 13 bases left in between. From germline, CDR1 is SGHTA and CDR2 FQGNSA. DNA of the CDR3: TGTGCCAGCAGCTTATTCTTCCAGGGAGGCAATCAGCCCCAGCATTTT. Its translation: CASSLFFQGGNQPQHF.

The chain couples TRBV5-4 to TRBJ2-5; the D is unclear. The CDR3 spans 13 residues. V lost 4 bases and J 5 bases, leaving 12 bases between the germline ends. The germline V gene encodes CDR1 SGHNT and CDR2 YYREEE (reference sequence). The CDR3 sequence is CASSLQTGETQYF. Here the CDR3 DNA reads TGTGCCAGCAGCCTCCAAACCGGGGAGACCCAGTACTTC.

The chain has TRBV20-1 and TRBJ2-1, with D hard to call. CDR3 size: 11 residues. Trimming pared 7 bases from V and 4 bases from J, leaving 8 bases between. Per the germline V gene, CDR1 is DFQATT and CDR2 is SNEGSKA (reference sequence). CDR3 bases: TGCAGTGGGCACGGTTACAATGAGCAGTTCTTC. As protein: CSGHGYNEQFF.

V and J are TRBV5-4 and TRBJ2-7; no firm D call. Trimming took 0 bases from V and 2 from J, leaving 15 bases between them. The CDR3 has 16 amino acids. Germline CDR1 reads SGHNT; CDR2 reads YYREEE (reference sequence). The CDR3 protein is CASSLGTTVGPYEQYF. The CDR3 DNA sequence: TGTGCCAGCAGCTTGGGTACCACAGTAGGACCCTACGAGCAGTACTTC.

This chain uses TRBV6-1 with TRBJ1-6; D unclear. V was cut by 4 bases and J by 6 bases, with 7 bases left in between. The length of the CDR3 is 13 residues. Germline-derived CDR1 and CDR2 are MNHNS and SASEGT. CDR3 protein: CASSGAGNSPLHF. In DNA form, the CDR3 reads TGTGCCAGCAGTGGGGCTGGTAATTCACCCCTCCACTTT.